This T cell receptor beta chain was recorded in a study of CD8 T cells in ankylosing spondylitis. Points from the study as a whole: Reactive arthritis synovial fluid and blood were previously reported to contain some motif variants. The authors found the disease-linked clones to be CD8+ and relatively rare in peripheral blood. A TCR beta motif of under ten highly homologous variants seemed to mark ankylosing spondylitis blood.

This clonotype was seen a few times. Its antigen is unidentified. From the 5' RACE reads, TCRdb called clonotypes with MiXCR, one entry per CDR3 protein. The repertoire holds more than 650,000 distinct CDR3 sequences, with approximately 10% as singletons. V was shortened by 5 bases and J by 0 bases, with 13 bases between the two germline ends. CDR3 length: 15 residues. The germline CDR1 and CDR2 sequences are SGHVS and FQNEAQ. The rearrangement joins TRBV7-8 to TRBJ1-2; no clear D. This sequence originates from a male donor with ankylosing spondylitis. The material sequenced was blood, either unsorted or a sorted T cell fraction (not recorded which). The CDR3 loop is CASSLMGGSNYGYTF. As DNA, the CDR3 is TGTGCCAGCAGCCTGATGGGCGGATCTAACTATGGCTACACCTTC. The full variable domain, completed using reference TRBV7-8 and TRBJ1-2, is GAGVSQSPRYKVAKRGQDVALRCDPISGHVSLFWYQQALGQGPEFLTYFQNEAQLDKSGLPSDRFFAERPEGSVSTLKIQRTQQEDSAVYLCASSLMGGSNYGYTFGSGTRLTVV.